The next 30 T cell receptor beta chains were all read from a single sample in a study of T cell responses to AZD1222 COVID-19 vaccine. Assay: immunoSEQ multiplex PCR; the TCRdb copy retains only in-frame clones and omits some. The sample carries roughly 97,000 clones, around nine tenths recorded once. Sequences were derived from peripheral blood, sampled 28 days after the second dose of the MenACWY control vaccine. The receptors were sampled from an adult who received the MenACWY meningococcal vaccine as a control.

This clone showed up just once. V gene TRBV2 combines with J gene TRBJ1-1; D uncertain. The V gene's germline CDR1 is SNHLY and CDR2 FYNNEI. The CDR3 sequence is 14 residues long. V was cut by 4 bases and J by 1 base, with 10 bases left in between. The CDR3 here is CASSVLAGNTEAFF. DNA for the CDR3: TGTGCCAGCAGTGTCCTGGCGGGGAACACTGAAGCTTTCTTT.

This clone was detected only once. The V and J genes are TRBV6-6 and TRBJ2-7; D may be TRBD1 (5 bases). In germline, CDR1 is MNHNY, CDR2 SVGAGI (reference sequence). With 2 bases removed from V and 4 bases from J, the gap between germline ends came to 12 bases. This CDR3 region has 14 residues. The CDR3: CASSYAGSGYEQYF. The CDR3 region has the DNA TGTGCCAGCAGTTACGCAGGGTCGGGTTACGAGCAGTACTTC.

The rearrangement links TRBV16 to TRBJ1-1; D gene unclear. There are 16 residues in the CDR3. Trimming stripped 0 bases from V and 2 bases from J, with 13 bases between. Germline-derived CDR1 and CDR2 are KGHSY and FQNENV. The CDR3: CASSQSGAARNTEAFF. The CDR3 coding sequence is TGTGCCAGCAGCCAATCTGGAGCAGCGAGAAACACTGAAGCTTTCTTT.

V gene TRBV30 combines with J gene TRBJ1-1; no definite D call. The ends were cut back, 0 bases at V and 11 bases at J, with 13 bases in the middle. Germline V CDR1 and CDR2: GTSNPN, SVGIG (reference sequence). This CDR3 is built from 12 residues. For the CDR3, the DNA is TGTGCCTGGAGTGTACCCACCGGGAGGGCTTTCTTT. It is translated as CAWSVPTGRAFF.

This chain joins TRBV7-2 and TRBJ1-6; no firm D call. The CDR3 consists of 14 residues. From germline, CDR1 is SGHTA and CDR2 FQGNSA. V dropped 3 bases and J dropped 6 bases, with 9 bases sitting between them. CDR3 nucleotides: TGTGCCAGCAGCTTCAGGTCGCTTAATTCACCCCTCCACTTT. Protein sequence: CASSFRSLNSPLHF.

This chain uses TRBV2 with TRBJ2-7; 9 nucleotides match TRBD1. The germline V gene encodes CDR1 SNHLY and CDR2 FYNNEI. The CDR3 is 13 residues long. Trimming removed 6 bases from V and 1 base from J; junction bases left unmatched: 1. The CDR3 nucleotides read TGTGCCAGCAGGGGGACAGGGTCCTACGAGCAGTACTTC. As protein: CASRGTGSYEQYF.

V is TRBV7-3 and J is TRBJ2-2, with no clear D. The CDR3 is 12 residues long. Germline lookup yields CDR1 SGHTA and CDR2 FQGTGA. Trimming took 3 bases from V and 7 from J, leaving 6 bases between them. The CDR3: CASSFLGGELFF. The CDR3 coding sequence is TGTGCCAGCAGCTTCTTGGGCGGGGAGCTGTTTTTT.

The gene calls are TRBV18 and TRBJ1-3; possible D gene TRBD1, 6 bases. CDR3 length equals 13 residues. Trimming stripped 6 bases from V and 4 bases from J, with 10 bases between. Germline CDR1 and CDR2: KGHSH and LQKENI. As DNA, the CDR3 is TGTGCCAGCTCTTTCGACAGGGGAAACACCATATATTTT. This codes for CASSFDRGNTIYF.

In this sample, this clone turned up a few times. The gene calls are TRBV9 and TRBJ2-5; 8 positions match TRBD1. Germline V gene sequence: CDR1 SGDLS, CDR2 YYNGEE. With V trimmed by 3 bases and J by 4 bases, 11 bases remained unmatched. The CDR3 extends over 16 amino acids. The CDR3 here is CASSGWTGSVGETQYF. CDR3 DNA: TGTGCCAGCAGCGGCTGGACAGGGTCGGTGGGAGAGACCCAGTACTTC.

This clone was seen only a few times. The rearrangement uses TRBV11-2 and TRBJ1-1; D is undetermined. V lost 3 bases and J lost 1, with 15 bases in between. Germline V gives CDR1 SGHAT, CDR2 FQNNGV. This CDR3 region has 16 residues. The CDR3 sequence: CASSLQWRVRNTEAFF. CDR3 in DNA: TGTGCCAGCAGCTTGCAGTGGAGGGTGCGGAACACTGAAGCTTTCTTT.

This clone was seen a handful of times. V is TRBV10-3 and J is TRBJ2-1; 15 bases align to TRBD2. The V segment lost 6 bases and the J segment 8 bases; nucleotides outside the gene matches: 5. There are 15 residues in the CDR3. Germline lookup yields CDR1 ENHRY and CDR2 SYGVKD. The CDR3: CAISGLAGGPHEQFF. CDR3 nucleotide sequence: TGTGCCATCAGCGGACTAGCGGGGGGGCCCCATGAGCAGTTCTTC.

V is TRBV3-1 (or the pseudogene TRBV3-2) and J is TRBJ1-5; D not resolved. CDR1 LGHDT and CDR2 YNNKEL come from the germline V gene (reference sequence). This CDR3 contains 13 residues. V shed 2 bases and J shed 2 bases, with 4 bases lying between them. Here the CDR3 reads CASSQQGNQPQHF. In DNA form, the CDR3 reads TGTGCCAGCAGCCAACAGGGCAATCAGCCCCAGCATTTT.

The gene calls are TRBV4-2 and TRBJ2-1; tentatively, D is TRBD1 (5 bases). Germline CDR1 is LGHNA and CDR2 is YNFKEQ. This CDR3 comprises 16 residues. Trimming stripped 0 bases from V and 4 bases from J, with 13 bases between. CDR3: CASSQDGASRYNEQFF. DNA of the CDR3: TGTGCCAGCAGCCAAGATGGGGCATCACGTTACAATGAGCAGTTCTTC.

V usage is TRBV4-1 and J usage is TRBJ2-7; D remains ambiguous. The CDR3 covers 13 residues. The germline gives CDR1 MGHRA, CDR2 YSYEKL. Trimming removed 1 base at V and 5 bases at J, with 9 bases between. The CDR3 reads CASSQGRADEQYF. CDR3 DNA sequence: TGCGCCAGCAGCCAAGGTCGGGCGGACGAGCAGTACTTC.

Worth noting for this clone: Other nucleotide sequences from this sample produce the same CDR3. The chain combines TRBV19 with TRBJ1-5, with no clear D. Trimming stripped 1 base from V and 2 bases from J, with 0 bases between. The germline V gene has CDR1 LNHDA and CDR2 SQIVND (reference sequence). This CDR3 is built from 12 residues. CDR3 sequence: CASSIGNQPQHF. Here the CDR3 DNA reads TGTGCCAGTAGTATAGGCAATCAGCCCCAGCATTTT.

The chain links TRBV6-5 to TRBJ1-5, with a possible D match to TRBD1 (5 bases). Trimming took 6 bases from V and 3 from J, leaving 9 bases between them. The CDR3 is 13 amino acids. Germline V gene sequence: CDR1 MNHEY, CDR2 SVGAGI. DNA of the CDR3: TGTGCCAGCAGCCGGGGGGTCAATCAGCCCCAGCATTTT. It codes for CASSRGVNQPQHF.

The chain recombines TRBV24-1 with TRBJ2-5, with a possible D match to TRBD1 (5 bases). In germline, CDR1 is KGHDR, CDR2 SFDVKD. The CDR3 has 14 residues. The ends were cut back, 7 bases at V and 5 bases at J, with 16 bases in the middle. CDR3 sequence reads: CATSPGLLGETQYF. The CDR3 nucleotides are TGTGCCACCAGCCCAGGGCTTCTGGGGGAGACCCAGTACTTC.

The rearrangement links TRBV6-1 to TRBJ1-2; 7 positions agree with TRBD1. The V and J ends lost 0 bases and 3 bases, in that order; junction bases with no gene match: 7. The CDR3 is 16 residues long. Germline assignment: CDR1 MNHNS and CDR2 SASEGT. The CDR3 sequence: CASSEASTGQYYGYTF. DNA for the CDR3: TGTGCCAGCAGTGAAGCCTCGACAGGGCAATACTATGGCTACACCTTC.

This clone was recorded only once. The chain joins TRBV5-1 to TRBJ1-1, with a possible D match to TRBD1 (5 bases). The CDR3 length is 14 residues. Germline V gene lookup returns CDR1 SGHRS and CDR2 YFSETQ. V dropped 4 bases and J dropped 4 bases, with 14 bases sitting between them. The CDR3 loop is CASSQMGPFTEAFF. The DNA for the CDR3 is TGCGCCAGCAGCCAGATGGGACCCTTCACTGAAGCTTTCTTT.

V is TRBV28 and J is TRBJ2-2; 9 positions agree with TRBD2. The germline gives CDR1 MDHEN, CDR2 SYDVKM. The CDR3 runs to 17 residues. Germline trimming cut 0 bases from V and 6 bases from J; bases unmatched to any gene: 8. DNA of the CDR3: TGTGCCAGCAGTTTATGGGGACTAGCCAAGGGCCCCGGGGAGCTGTTTTTT. Amino acids: CASSLWGLAKGPGELFF.

The chain links TRBV2 to TRBJ2-1, with D unclear. Per germline, CDR1 SNHLY and CDR2 FYNNEI. The V and J ends lost 2 bases and 9 bases respectively, with 11 bases between them. The CDR3 consists of 13 residues. The CDR3 protein is CASSELHQGEQFF. The CDR3, as DNA: TGTGCCAGCAGTGAACTCCACCAAGGTGAGCAGTTCTTC.

The chain is built from TRBV19 and TRBJ1-1, with TRBD1 as a possible D gene (5 bases). CDR3 length: 14 amino acids. Per the germline V gene, CDR1 is LNHDA and CDR2 is SQIVND (reference sequence). The ends were cut back, 5 bases at V and 4 bases at J, with 14 bases in the middle. CDR3 DNA: TGTGCCAGTAGTTTTCGATCAGGGATCACTGAAGCTTTCTTT. Translation gives CASSFRSGITEAFF. Combining the CDR3 with reference TRBV19 and TRBJ1-1 gives the whole variable domain DGGITQSPKYLFRKEGQNVTLSCEQNLNHDAMYWYRQDPGQGLRLIYYSQIVNDFQKGDIAEGYSVSREKKESFPLTVTSAQKNPTAFYLCASSFRSGITEAFFGQGTRLTVV.

This chain connects TRBV28 to TRBJ1-2; no clear D. Trimming stripped 7 bases from V and 4 bases from J, with 19 bases between. The CDR3 loop spans 15 amino acids. The germline V gene encodes CDR1 MDHEN and CDR2 SYDVKM. CDR3 sequence reads: CASMGWGPKGYGYTF. The CDR3 nucleotides read TGTGCCAGCATGGGGTGGGGTCCGAAGGGCTATGGCTACACCTTC.

For the CDR3, the DNA is TGCAGCGTTGCATTGGGGAATAGCAATCAGCCCCAGCATTTT. It encodes CSVALGNSNQPQHF. The chain carries TRBV29-1 and TRBJ1-5; D remains unclear. V was clipped by 4 bases and J by 0 bases, with 10 bases between them. The CDR3 sequence is 14 residues long. Germline V gene lookup returns CDR1 SQVTM and CDR2 ANQGSEA.

The gene calls are TRBV11-2 and TRBJ1-2; D unresolved. CDR3 length: 14 amino acids. V was shortened by 1 base and J by 3 bases, with 9 bases between the two germline ends. The V gene's germline CDR1 is SGHAT and CDR2 FQNNGV. CDR3 loop: CASSLGAADYGYTF. The CDR3 region has the DNA TGTGCCAGCAGCTTAGGCGCGGCAGACTATGGCTACACCTTC.

The chain recombines TRBV6-5 with TRBJ1-1; D remains ambiguous. Trimming removed 6 bases from V and 5 bases from J, with 19 bases in between. CDR3 length: 15 residues. The germline CDR1 and CDR2 sequences are MNHEY and SVGAGI. Written as DNA, the CDR3 is TGTGCCAGCAGGCGGGTCCAGTATTCGGGGACTGAAGCTTTCTTT. Translating it yields CASRRVQYSGTEAFF.

The rearrangement joins TRBV28 to TRBJ2-1; D uncertain. The CDR3 has 11 residues. Deletions cut 7 bases from V and 8 bases from J, with 9 bases between. Germline CDR1 MDHEN, CDR2 SYDVKM. The CDR3 loop is CASMGYHEQFF. The CDR3 region has the DNA TGTGCCAGCATGGGGTATCATGAGCAGTTCTTC.

The V call is TRBV3-1 (or the pseudogene TRBV3-2), the J call TRBJ2-2; D remains ambiguous. Trimming took 4 bases from V and 3 from J, leaving 12 bases between them. The germline V gene encodes CDR1 LGHDT and CDR2 YNNKEL (reference sequence). The CDR3 has 15 residues. The CDR3 loop is CASSLRQTHTGELFF. The DNA of the CDR3 is TGTGCCAGCAGCCTCCGACAAACCCACACCGGGGAGCTGTTTTTT.

Only a few counts were recorded for this clone. The CDR3, as DNA: TGTGCCAGCAGCTCCGGGCGGGGAGATGAAAAACTGTTTTTT. Protein: CASSSGRGDEKLFF. V usage is TRBV4-2 and J usage is TRBJ1-4, with D hard to call. The CDR3 totals 14 residues. V was trimmed by 5 bases and J by 6 bases, leaving 13 bases between them. Germline CDR1 is LGHNA and CDR2 is YNFKEQ.

CDR3 DNA: TGCGCCAGCAGCCTAAACAGGGGTACTAATGAAAAACTGTTTTTT. Protein: CASSLNRGTNEKLFF. This sequence joins TRBV5-1 and TRBJ1-4; TRBD1 agrees at 7 bases. Per the germline V gene, CDR1 is SGHRS and CDR2 is YFSETQ. The trim removed 4 bases at V and 2 bases at J, leaving 5 bases unmatched. The length of the CDR3 is 15 residues.